Following are 17 T cell receptor beta chains from one sample sequenced in a study of blood T cell repertoires in COVID-19. Sequencing used immunoSEQ multiplex PCR; TCRdb keeps in-frame clones, though not all of them. The table has hundreds of thousands of clones, around 80% seen once. Material: peripheral blood. Receptor source: an elderly man with acute or convalescent COVID-19.

The chain employs TRBV4-2 and TRBJ1-1, with 9 bases lining up with TRBD1. Germline CDR1 reads LGHNA; CDR2 reads YNFKEQ. J gave up 6 bases and V 0 bases, and 8 bases lay outside the gene matches. This CDR3 region has 16 residues. CDR3 sequence: CASSQEIGQGIAEAFF. For the CDR3, the DNA is TGTGCCAGCAGCCAAGAGATCGGACAGGGGATCGCTGAAGCTTTCTTT.

The chain carries TRBV5-1 and TRBJ2-5, with TRBD2 matching over 8 bases. CDR3 length: 14 amino acids. CDR1 is SGHRS, CDR2 YFSETQ, per germline. Trimming removed 5 bases from V and 5 bases from J; junction bases left unmatched: 8. CDR3 DNA sequence: TGCGCCAGCAGAATAGCGGGGTCGGAGGAGACCCAGTACTTC. Its protein is CASRIAGSEETQYF. The entire variable domain, with the rest obtained from reference TRBV5-1 and TRBJ2-5, is as follows: KAGVTQTPRYLIKTRGQQVTLSCSPISGHRSVSWYQQTPGQGLQFLFEYFSETQRNKGNFPGRFSGRQFSNSRSEMNVSTLELGDSALYLCASRIAGSEETQYFGPGTRLLVL.

The V and J genes are TRBV29-1 and TRBJ2-5; possible D gene TRBD2, 6 bases. This CDR3 has 11 residues. Trimming removed 6 bases at V and 2 bases at J, with 7 bases between. Germline CDR1 reads SQVTM; CDR2 reads ANQGSEA. CDR3 nucleotides: TGCAGCGTGGGGGGACAAGAGACCCAGTACTTC. Translating gives CSVGGQETQYF. Full variable domain (outside the CDR3, taken from reference TRBV29-1 and TRBJ2-5): SAVISQKPSRDICQRGTSLTIQCQVDSQVTMMFWYRQQPGQSLTLIATANQGSEATYESGFVIDKFPISRPNLTFSTLTVSNMSPEDSSIYLCSVGGQETQYFGPGTRLLVL.

J is TRBJ1-1 and V is TRBV28; 8 nucleotides align to TRBD1. V was clipped by 2 bases and J by 4 bases; unmatched bases: 9. CDR1 is MDHEN, CDR2 SYDVKM, per germline. The CDR3 is 16 amino acids. The CDR3 is CASSLHQGAGSTEAFF. Here the CDR3 DNA reads TGTGCCAGCAGTTTACACCAGGGGGCTGGTTCCACTGAAGCTTTCTTT.

The chain couples TRBV2 to TRBJ2-1; weak D call: TRBD1 (6 bases). Trimming shortened V by 8 bases and J by 2 bases, and 31 bases separated the two germline ends. Germline V gene sequence: CDR1 SNHLY, CDR2 FYNNEI. The CDR3 spans 20 residues. The CDR3 DNA reads TGTGCCAGCGAAGCAGTCAGGGGTAGGGTCAACAACCGCCCCTACAATGAGCAGTTCTTC. Its protein is CASEAVRGRVNNRPYNEQFF.

The genes are TRBV5-4 and TRBJ2-3; maybe TRBD2 (5 bases). Germline lookup yields CDR1 SGHNT and CDR2 YYREEE (reference sequence). V lost 1 base, J lost 2 bases, and 14 bases lay in between. The CDR3 runs 16 residues. CDR3 residues: CASSLYGSDLTDTQYF. DNA of the CDR3: TGTGCCAGCAGCTTGTATGGTAGCGACCTCACAGATACGCAGTATTTT.

This chain connects TRBV29-1 to TRBJ2-7; the match to TRBD2 covers 8 bases. CDR1 is SQVTM, CDR2 ANQGSEA, per germline. This CDR3 comprises 12 residues. The junction had 7 bases not matched to a gene; V was cut back by 6 bases and J by 6 bases. CDR3: CSVSGSVGEQYF. Here the CDR3 DNA reads TGCAGCGTGAGCGGGAGCGTCGGCGAGCAGTACTTC.

This chain joins TRBV29-1 and TRBJ1-2; D is undetermined. Per the germline V gene, CDR1 is SQVTM and CDR2 is ANQGSEA. The V end was cut by 4 bases, the J end by 4 bases, with 7 bases between. CDR3 length: 11 residues. The CDR3 loop reads CSVVEAYGYTF. The CDR3 nucleotides read TGCAGCGTTGTTGAAGCCTATGGCTACACCTTC.

About this clone: A much more abundant neighbour one base away suggests this may be a read error. V and J are TRBV11-2 and TRBJ2-7; 11 nucleotides line up with TRBD2. The length of the CDR3 is 14 residues. The V and J ends lost 4 bases and 3 bases, in that order; junction bases with no gene match: 2. Looked up from germline, CDR1 is SGHAT and CDR2 is FQNNGV. CDR3 DNA sequence: TGTGCCAGCAGCTCCGGGACTAGCGGCTACGAGCAGTACTTC. Residues: CASSSGTSGYEQYF.

The CDR3 sequence is CASSVGGANTEAFF. CDR3 bases: TGTGCCAGCAGCGTAGGGGGCGCGAACACTGAAGCTTTCTTT. This sequence joins TRBV9 and TRBJ1-1; the D gene is possibly TRBD1 (5 bases). Germline V lookup: CDR1 SGDLS, CDR2 YYNGEE. The CDR3 runs to 14 residues. V was clipped by 0 bases and J by 1 base, with 7 bases between them.

The chain couples TRBV5-1 to TRBJ1-1; D unclear. With 2 bases removed from V and 4 bases from J, the gap between germline ends came to 9 bases. This CDR3 is built from 13 residues. Germline values: CDR1 SGHRS, CDR2 YFSETQ. The CDR3 bases are TGCGCCAGCAGCTTTTTTGAGGGCACTGAAGCTTTCTTT. Translating it yields CASSFFEGTEAFF. Supplemented by reference TRBV5-1 and TRBJ1-1, the full variable domain reads KAGVTQTPRYLIKTRGQQVTLSCSPISGHRSVSWYQQTPGQGLQFLFEYFSETQRNKGNFPGRFSGRQFSNSRSEMNVSTLELGDSALYLCASSFFEGTEAFFGQGTRLTVV.

This sequence joins TRBV19 and TRBJ1-1, with D tentatively TRBD1 (5 bases). Germline loops: CDR1 LNHDA, CDR2 SQIVND (reference sequence). The CDR3 consists of 15 residues. V gave up 5 bases and J gave up 1 base, with 14 bases separating them. The CDR3 here is CASSWTSTGNTEAFF. DNA of the CDR3: TGTGCCAGTAGTTGGACATCCACGGGGAACACTGAAGCTTTCTTT.

This chain links TRBV19 with TRBJ1-5; 8 bases align to TRBD1. V was pared by 4 bases and J by 3 bases, with 5 bases of the junction left unmatched. Germline CDR1 reads LNHDA; CDR2 reads SQIVND (reference sequence). This CDR3 has 15 amino acids. The DNA of the CDR3 is TGTGCCAGTAGTAACCAGGGGGCCTTCAATCAGCCCCAGCATTTT. It encodes CASSNQGAFNQPQHF.

J is TRBJ2-1 and V is TRBV29-1, with 13 bases matching TRBD2. CDR3 length: 14 residues. The J segment lost 9 bases and the V segment lost 7 bases, leaving 9 bases of the junction unmatched. Germline V gene lookup returns CDR1 SQVTM and CDR2 ANQGSEA. The CDR3 sequence is CSAGPGLAGSEQFF. The CDR3 bases are TGCAGCGCGGGACCGGGACTAGCGGGATCTGAGCAGTTCTTC.

The chain links TRBV28 to TRBJ2-4; 7 nucleotides match TRBD1. The germline V gene has CDR1 MDHEN and CDR2 SYDVKM. This CDR3 is 15 amino acids long. After removal of 6 bases from V and 4 bases from J, the junction contained 9 bases not matched to a gene. In DNA form, the CDR3 reads TGTGCCAGCAGGGACCCGGGACAGTGGAAAAACATTCAGTACTTC. Its translation: CASRDPGQWKNIQYF.

The rearrangement joins TRBV5-1 to TRBJ1-5; no firm D call. Per the germline V gene, CDR1 is SGHRS and CDR2 is YFSETQ. The CDR3 spans 14 residues. The V end lost 4 bases, the J end lost 6 bases, and 14 bases lay between the germline ends. The CDR3 DNA reads TGCGCCAGCAGCCGGGAGTCAGGTGCTCAGCCCCAGCATTTT. This codes for CASSRESGAQPQHF.

The chain combines TRBV7-9 with TRBJ2-5; TRBD2 might be the D (6 bases). This CDR3 has 16 amino acids. In germline, CDR1 is SEHNR, CDR2 FQNEAQ (reference sequence). Trimming cost V 5 bases and J 5 bases, with 21 bases left between them. The CDR3 sequence is CASSPLPAEGRETQYF. In DNA, the CDR3 is TGTGCCAGCAGCCCCCTACCCGCTGAAGGGAGGGAGACCCAGTACTTC.